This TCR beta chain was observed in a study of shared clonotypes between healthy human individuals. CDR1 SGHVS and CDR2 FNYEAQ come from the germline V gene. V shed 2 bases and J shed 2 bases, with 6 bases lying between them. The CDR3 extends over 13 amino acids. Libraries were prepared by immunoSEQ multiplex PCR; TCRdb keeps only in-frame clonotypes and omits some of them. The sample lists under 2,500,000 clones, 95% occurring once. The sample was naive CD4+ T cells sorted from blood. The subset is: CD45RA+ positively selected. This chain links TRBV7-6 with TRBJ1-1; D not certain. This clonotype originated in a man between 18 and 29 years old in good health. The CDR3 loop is CASSLMSNTEAFF. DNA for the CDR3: TGTGCCAGCAGCTTAATGAGTAACACTGAAGCTTTCTTT.